This T cell receptor (beta chain) was observed in a study of shared clonotypes between healthy human individuals. Notes on the study in general: Apart from blood, nothing was sampled; tissue repertoires likely differ.

In the original processing: ImmunoSEQ yielded junction-only sequences lacking quality scores, so filtering differed. Some clones are missing from TCRdb's copy, which holds only in-frame ones; the method was immunoSEQ multiplex PCR. The DNA gave D and trimming, while V, J and clone size come from that table. The data show 2,500,000 or so clones, roughly 92% seen once. Remarks on this clone: The target antigen is unknown.

This CDR3 has 14 residues. The V end lost 2 bases, the J end lost 6 bases, and 10 bases lay between the germline ends. Germline V lookup: CDR1 SGHTA, CDR2 FQGNSA. The TCR originated in a man in his late teens or twenties in good health. The V gene is TRBV7-2, the J gene TRBJ2-2; possibly TRBD2 for D (5 bases). Sequencing input: naive CD4+ T cells sorted from blood. Subset specified: CD45RA+ positively selected. The CDR3 region has the DNA TGTGCCAGCAGCTTATCGGCTAGCCCCGGGGAGCTGTTTTTT. The encoded protein is CASSLSASPGELFF.